A selection of T cell receptor beta chains follows, all from one sample in a study of early T cells in non-severe SARS-CoV-2 infection. TCRdb recomputed calls from the 5' RACE reads with MiXCR, one row per CDR3 protein. The sample has fewer than 75,000 distinct CDR3 sequences, roughly 21% seen once. The sequenced sample was whole blood, obtained at baseline. The receptors were sampled from an adult who was a healthcare worker with PCR-confirmed SARS-CoV-2 infection or an uninfected control (not recorded which). Both conserved end residues are part of each CDR3. Fields, in order: D gene, V gene, clone size, J gene, CDR3 protein, CDR3 DNA. D genes are given only for firm matches. Size tells how often a clone was seen (once, few, many) or the class of an expanded clone, and some rows leave it out.

D gene: NA
V gene: TRBV19
clone size: NA
J gene: TRBJ1-2
CDR3 protein: CASSISRLYGYTF
CDR3 DNA: TGTGCCAGTAGTATTTCCAGGCTCTATGGCTACACCTTC

D gene: NA
V gene: TRBV30
clone size: few
J gene: TRBJ2-3
CDR3 protein: CAWSLVSTDTQYF
CDR3 DNA: TGTGCCTGGAGTCTGGTGAGCACAGATACGCAGTATTTT

D gene: TRBD1
V gene: TRBV5-1
clone size: many
J gene: TRBJ1-3
CDR3 protein: CASSFWTGTGNTIYF
CDR3 DNA: TGCGCCAGCAGCTTCTGGACAGGGACTGGAAACACCATATATTTT

D gene: NA
V gene: TRBV29-1
clone size: NA
J gene: TRBJ2-1
CDR3 protein: CSVGGAGIGEQFF
CDR3 DNA: TGCAGCGTTGGGGGCGCCGGGATCGGTGAGCAGTTCTTC

D gene: NA
V gene: TRBV12-3/TRBV12-4
clone size: once
J gene: TRBJ1-1
CDR3 protein: CASTLRVGTEAFF
CDR3 DNA: TGTGCCAGCACCCTTAGGGTGGGCACTGAAGCTTTCTTT

D gene: NA
V gene: TRBV11-2
clone size: few
J gene: TRBJ1-6
CDR3 protein: CASTPEAWGSPLHF
CDR3 DNA: TGTGCCAGCACCCCAGAGGCATGGGGATCACCCCTCCACTTT

D gene: NA
V gene: TRBV6-1
clone size: NA
J gene: TRBJ2-5
CDR3 protein: CASSQGRVQETQYF
CDR3 DNA: TGTGCCAGCAGTCAGGGGAGGGTCCAAGAGACCCAGTACTTC

D gene: NA
V gene: TRBV9
clone size: few
J gene: TRBJ1-2
CDR3 protein: CASSAGRDYGYTF
CDR3 DNA: TGTGCCAGCAGCGCCGGCCGGGACTATGGCTACACCTTC

D gene: NA
V gene: TRBV15
clone size: few
J gene: TRBJ2-1
CDR3 protein: CATSRGNEQFF
CDR3 DNA: TGTGCCACCAGCAGGGGGAATGAGCAGTTCTTC

D gene: TRBD2
V gene: TRBV18
clone size: few
J gene: TRBJ2-3
CDR3 protein: CASSPSLAGTSDTQYF
CDR3 DNA: TGTGCCAGCTCACCTAGCCTAGCGGGGACCTCAGATACGCAGTATTTT

D gene: NA
V gene: TRBV11-3
clone size: NA
J gene: TRBJ2-5
CDR3 protein: CASSLMARETQYF
CDR3 DNA: TGTGCCAGCAGCTTAATGGCTCGCGAGACCCAGTACTTC

D gene: TRBD2
V gene: TRBV12-3/TRBV12-4
clone size: NA
J gene: TRBJ2-5
CDR3 protein: CASSFSAGGLETQYF
CDR3 DNA: TGTGCCAGCAGTTTTAGCGCGGGGGGGCTTGAGACCCAGTACTTC

D gene: NA
V gene: TRBV6-1
clone size: few
J gene: TRBJ2-2
CDR3 protein: CASRTSLDGELFF
CDR3 DNA: TGTGCCAGCAGAACTTCTCTGGACGGGGAGCTGTTTTTT

D gene: TRBD1
V gene: TRBV20-1
clone size: few
J gene: TRBJ2-2
CDR3 protein: CSASRGLTGELFF
CDR3 DNA: TGCAGTGCCTCGAGGGGGCTGACCGGGGAGCTGTTTTTT

D gene: TRBD1
V gene: TRBV12-3/TRBV12-4
clone size: NA
J gene: TRBJ2-7
CDR3 protein: CASSFPGQGIYEQYF
CDR3 DNA: TGTGCCAGCAGTTTTCCGGGACAGGGGATTTACGAGCAGTACTTC

D gene: TRBD2
V gene: TRBV12-3/TRBV12-4
clone size: few
J gene: TRBJ2-1
CDR3 protein: CASSNPGLASREQFF
CDR3 DNA: TGTGCCAGCAGTAACCCGGGACTAGCGTCGCGGGAGCAGTTCTTC

D gene: TRBD2
V gene: TRBV30
clone size: few
J gene: TRBJ2-5
CDR3 protein: CAWGMGLAGETQYF
CDR3 DNA: TGTGCCTGGGGTATGGGGCTAGCGGGAGAGACCCAGTACTTC

D gene: NA
V gene: TRBV29-1
clone size: few
J gene: TRBJ2-3
CDR3 protein: CSVDRGNTQYF
CDR3 DNA: TGCAGCGTTGATCGAGGGAATACGCAGTATTTT

D gene: TRBD1
V gene: TRBV27
clone size: NA
J gene: TRBJ2-4
CDR3 protein: CATQGDAKNIQYF
CDR3 DNA: TGTGCCACTCAGGGGGACGCCAAAAACATTCAGTACTTC